These 2 T cell receptor beta chains came from one sample sequenced in a study of cytomegalovirus exposure and HLA in healthy donors. PCR involved 60 Vbeta and 13 Jbeta primers. Produced via immunoSEQ multiplex PCR; TCRdb's table is partial and in-frame only. The sample has under 200,000 clones, less than 90% seen once; the top ten hold roughly 6.3%. The specimen was PBMCs. The receptors were sampled from a male donor in good health and CMV-seropositive.

This clone was found once. The V gene is TRBV5-4, the J gene TRBJ2-3; 11 nucleotides align to TRBD2. Trimming cost V 1 base and J 3 bases; bases outside gene matches: 10. CDR3 length: 18 residues. Germline CDR1 is SGHNT and CDR2 is YYREEE (reference sequence). DNA of the CDR3: TGTGCCAGCAGCTTGTCGCTAGCGGGAGGAGGAAGGACAGATACGCAGTATTTT. Encoded protein: CASSLSLAGGGRTDTQYF.

This chain joins TRBV4-1 and TRBJ1-1; D is undetermined. This CDR3 contains 15 residues. The V and J ends lost 2 bases and 1 base respectively, with 11 bases between them. Germline assignment: CDR1 MGHRA and CDR2 YSYEKL. In DNA form, the CDR3 reads TGCGCCAGCAGCCAATCCCCTCTTTCGAACACTGAAGCTTTCTTT. Its protein product is CASSQSPLSNTEAFF.